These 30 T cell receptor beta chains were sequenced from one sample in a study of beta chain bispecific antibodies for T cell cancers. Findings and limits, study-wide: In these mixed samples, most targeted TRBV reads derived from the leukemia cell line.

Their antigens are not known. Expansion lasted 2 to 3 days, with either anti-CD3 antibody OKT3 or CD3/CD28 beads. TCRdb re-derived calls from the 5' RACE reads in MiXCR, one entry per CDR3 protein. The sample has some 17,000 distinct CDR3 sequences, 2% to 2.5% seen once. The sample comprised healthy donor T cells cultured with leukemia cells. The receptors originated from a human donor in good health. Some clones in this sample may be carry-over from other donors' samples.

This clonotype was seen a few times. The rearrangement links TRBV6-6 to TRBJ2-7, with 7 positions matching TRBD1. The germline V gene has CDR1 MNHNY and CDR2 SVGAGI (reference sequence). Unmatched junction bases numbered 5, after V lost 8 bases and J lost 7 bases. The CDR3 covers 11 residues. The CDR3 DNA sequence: TGTGCCAGCCAGGGGGTAGGTGAGCAGTACTTC. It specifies CASQGVGEQYF.

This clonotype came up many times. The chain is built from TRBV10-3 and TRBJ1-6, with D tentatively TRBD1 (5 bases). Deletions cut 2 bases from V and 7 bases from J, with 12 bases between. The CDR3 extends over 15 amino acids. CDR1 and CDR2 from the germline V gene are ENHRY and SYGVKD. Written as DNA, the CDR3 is TGTGCCATCAGTGAGGTCAGGGATCCCAATTCACCCCTCCACTTT. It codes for CAISEVRDPNSPLHF.

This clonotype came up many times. CDR3 residues: CASSPVGTGTKNIQYF. CDR3 in DNA: TGTGCCAGCAGCCCCGTGGGGACAGGGACCAAAAACATTCAGTACTTC. The chain couples TRBV7-9 to TRBJ2-4; 9 positions match TRBD1. The J segment lost 2 bases and the V segment lost 5 bases, leaving 7 bases of the junction unmatched. CDR3 size: 16 residues. The germline V gene has CDR1 SEHNR and CDR2 FQNEAQ (reference sequence).

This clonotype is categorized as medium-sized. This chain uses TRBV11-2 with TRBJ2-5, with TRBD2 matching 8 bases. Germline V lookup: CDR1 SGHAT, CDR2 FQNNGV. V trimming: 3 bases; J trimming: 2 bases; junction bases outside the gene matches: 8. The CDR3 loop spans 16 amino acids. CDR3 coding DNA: TGTGCCAGCAGCTTCAGCAGCGGGGGTAGGCAAGAGACCCAGTACTTC. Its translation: CASSFSSGGRQETQYF.

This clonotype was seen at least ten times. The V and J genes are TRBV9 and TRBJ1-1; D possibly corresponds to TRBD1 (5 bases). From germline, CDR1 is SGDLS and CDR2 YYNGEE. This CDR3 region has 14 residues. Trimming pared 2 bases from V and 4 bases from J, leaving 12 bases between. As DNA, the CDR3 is TGTGCCAGCAGCGTCGCAGATGGGACCACTGAAGCTTTCTTT. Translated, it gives CASSVADGTTEAFF.

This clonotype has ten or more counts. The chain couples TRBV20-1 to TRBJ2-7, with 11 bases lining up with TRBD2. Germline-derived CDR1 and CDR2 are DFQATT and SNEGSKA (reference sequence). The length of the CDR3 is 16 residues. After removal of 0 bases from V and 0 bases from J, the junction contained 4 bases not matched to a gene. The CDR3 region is CSARDVGTSGSYEQYF. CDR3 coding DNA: TGCAGTGCTAGAGACGTTGGGACTAGCGGCTCCTACGAGCAGTACTTC.

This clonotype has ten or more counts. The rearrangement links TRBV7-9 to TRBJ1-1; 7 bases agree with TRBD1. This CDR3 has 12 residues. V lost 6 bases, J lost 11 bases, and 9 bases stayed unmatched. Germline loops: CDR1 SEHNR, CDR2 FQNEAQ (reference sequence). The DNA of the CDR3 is TGTGCCAGCAGTCTAGGGGGCAGTTTGGCTTTCTTT. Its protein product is CASSLGGSLAFF.

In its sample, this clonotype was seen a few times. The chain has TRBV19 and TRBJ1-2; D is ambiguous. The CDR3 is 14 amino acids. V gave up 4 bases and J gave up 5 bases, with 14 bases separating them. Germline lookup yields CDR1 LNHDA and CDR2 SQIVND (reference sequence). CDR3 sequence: CASSNNLIGYGYTF. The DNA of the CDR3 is TGTGCCAGTAGTAATAATCTCATTGGTTATGGCTACACCTTC.

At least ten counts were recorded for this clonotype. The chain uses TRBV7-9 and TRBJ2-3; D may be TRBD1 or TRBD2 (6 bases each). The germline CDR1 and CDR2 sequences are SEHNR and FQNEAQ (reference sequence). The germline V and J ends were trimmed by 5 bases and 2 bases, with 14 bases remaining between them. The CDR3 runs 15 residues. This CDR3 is CASSPRQDYTDTQYF. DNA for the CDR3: TGTGCCAGCAGCCCCCGACAGGACTACACAGATACGCAGTATTTT.

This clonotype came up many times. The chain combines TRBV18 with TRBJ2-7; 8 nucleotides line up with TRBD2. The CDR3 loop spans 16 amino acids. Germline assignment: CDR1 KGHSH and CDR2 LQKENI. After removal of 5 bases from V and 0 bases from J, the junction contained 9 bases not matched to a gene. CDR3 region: CASSSGRGDPSYEQYF. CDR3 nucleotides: TGTGCCAGCTCAAGTGGGCGGGGGGACCCCTCCTACGAGCAGTACTTC.

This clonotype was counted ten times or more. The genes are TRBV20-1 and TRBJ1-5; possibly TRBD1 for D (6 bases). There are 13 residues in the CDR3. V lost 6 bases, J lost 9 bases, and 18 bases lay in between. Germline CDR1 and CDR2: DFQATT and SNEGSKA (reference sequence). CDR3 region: CSALDRPSRPQHF. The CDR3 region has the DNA TGCAGTGCCCTCGACAGGCCCTCACGGCCCCAGCATTTT.

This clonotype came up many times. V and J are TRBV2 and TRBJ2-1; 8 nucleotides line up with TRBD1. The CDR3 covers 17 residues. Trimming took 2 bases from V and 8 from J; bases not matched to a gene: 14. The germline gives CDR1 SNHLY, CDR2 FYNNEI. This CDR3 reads CASSEFVDRGYADEQFF. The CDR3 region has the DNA TGTGCCAGCAGTGAATTCGTTGACAGGGGTTACGCAGATGAGCAGTTCTTC.

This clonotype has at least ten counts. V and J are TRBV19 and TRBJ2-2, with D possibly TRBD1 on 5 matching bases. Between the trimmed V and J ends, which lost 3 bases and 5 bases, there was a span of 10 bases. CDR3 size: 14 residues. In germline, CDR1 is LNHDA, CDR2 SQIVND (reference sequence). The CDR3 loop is CASSMGHGTGELFF. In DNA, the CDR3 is TGTGCCAGTAGTATGGGGCACGGAACCGGGGAGCTGTTTTTT.

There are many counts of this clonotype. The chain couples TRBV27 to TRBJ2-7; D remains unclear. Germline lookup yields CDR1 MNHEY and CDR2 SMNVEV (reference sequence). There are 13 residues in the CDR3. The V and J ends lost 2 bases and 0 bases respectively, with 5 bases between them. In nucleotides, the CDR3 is TGTGCCAGCAGTTTAACCTCCTCCTACGAGCAGTACTTC. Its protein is CASSLTSSYEQYF.

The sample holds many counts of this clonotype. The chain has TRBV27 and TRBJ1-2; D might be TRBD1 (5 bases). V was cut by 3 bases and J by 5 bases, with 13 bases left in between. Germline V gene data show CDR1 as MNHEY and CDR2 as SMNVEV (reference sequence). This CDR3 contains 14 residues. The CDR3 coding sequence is TGTGCCAGCAGTTTGGGCCAGGGTCGGTATGGCTACACCTTC. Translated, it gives CASSLGQGRYGYTF.

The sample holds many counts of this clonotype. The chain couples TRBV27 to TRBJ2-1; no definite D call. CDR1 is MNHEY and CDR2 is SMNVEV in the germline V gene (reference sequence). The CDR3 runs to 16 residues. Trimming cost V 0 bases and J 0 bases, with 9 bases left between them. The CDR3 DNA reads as TGTGCCAGCAGTTTATCGGCAGCCGGCTCCTACAATGAGCAGTTCTTC. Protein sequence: CASSLSAAGSYNEQFF.

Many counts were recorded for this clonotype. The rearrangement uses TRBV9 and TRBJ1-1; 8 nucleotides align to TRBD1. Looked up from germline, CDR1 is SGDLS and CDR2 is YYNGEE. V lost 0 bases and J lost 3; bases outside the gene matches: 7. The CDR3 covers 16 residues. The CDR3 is CASSVGAGGSDTEAFF. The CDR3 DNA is TGTGCCAGCAGCGTAGGGGCAGGGGGCAGTGACACTGAAGCTTTCTTT.

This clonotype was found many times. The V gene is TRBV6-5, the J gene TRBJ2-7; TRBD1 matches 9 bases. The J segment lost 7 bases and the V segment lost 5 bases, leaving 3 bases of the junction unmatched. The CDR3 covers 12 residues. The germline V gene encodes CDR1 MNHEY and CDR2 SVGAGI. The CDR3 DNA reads TGTGCCAGCAGTCTCGGACAGGGGGAGCAGTACTTC. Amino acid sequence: CASSLGQGEQYF.

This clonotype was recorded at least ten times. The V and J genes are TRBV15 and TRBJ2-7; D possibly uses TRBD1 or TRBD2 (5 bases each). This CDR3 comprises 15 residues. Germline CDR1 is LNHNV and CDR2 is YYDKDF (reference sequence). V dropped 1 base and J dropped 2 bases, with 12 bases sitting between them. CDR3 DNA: TGTGCCACCAGCAGAGTAAGGGACCGTCCCTACGAGCAGTACTTC. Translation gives CATSRVRDRPYEQYF.

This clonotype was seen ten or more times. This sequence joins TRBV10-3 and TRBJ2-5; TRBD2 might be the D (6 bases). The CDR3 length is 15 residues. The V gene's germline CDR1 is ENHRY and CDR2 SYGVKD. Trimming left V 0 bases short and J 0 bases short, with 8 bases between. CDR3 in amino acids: CAISESGLYQETQYF. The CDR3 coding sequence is TGTGCCATCAGTGAGTCGGGACTTTACCAAGAGACCCAGTACTTC.

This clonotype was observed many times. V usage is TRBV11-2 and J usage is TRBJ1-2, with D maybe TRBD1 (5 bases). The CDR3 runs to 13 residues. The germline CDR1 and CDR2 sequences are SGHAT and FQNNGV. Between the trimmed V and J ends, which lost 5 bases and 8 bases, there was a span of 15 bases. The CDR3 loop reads CASSPWGTEGYTF. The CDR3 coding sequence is TGTGCCAGCAGCCCCTGGGGGACGGAGGGCTACACCTTC.

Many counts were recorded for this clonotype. The CDR3 sequence is CASSLPGTSNTDTQYF. The CDR3 DNA follows: TGTGCCAGCAGCCTTCCCGGGACTTCGAACACAGATACGCAGTATTTT. This rearrangement joins TRBV7-3 to TRBJ2-3; D perhaps matches TRBD2 (6 bases). The CDR3 has 16 amino acids. Germline values: CDR1 SGHTA, CDR2 FQGTGA. Trimming cost V 5 bases and J 2 bases, with 17 bases left between them.

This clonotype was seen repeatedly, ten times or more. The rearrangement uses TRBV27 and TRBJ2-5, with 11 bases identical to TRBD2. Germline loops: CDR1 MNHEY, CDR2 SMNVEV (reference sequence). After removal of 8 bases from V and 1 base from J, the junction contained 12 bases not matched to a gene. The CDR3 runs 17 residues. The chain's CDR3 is CASAPTFGTSGQETQYF. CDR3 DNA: TGTGCCAGCGCTCCCACCTTCGGGACTAGCGGCCAAGAGACCCAGTACTTC.

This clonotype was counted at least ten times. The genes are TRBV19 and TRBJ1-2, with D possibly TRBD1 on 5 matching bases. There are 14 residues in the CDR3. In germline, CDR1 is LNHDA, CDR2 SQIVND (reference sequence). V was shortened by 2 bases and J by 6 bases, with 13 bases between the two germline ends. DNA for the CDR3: TGTGCCAGTAGTATACTGGGCAGGGAGAATGGCTACACCTTC. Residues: CASSILGRENGYTF.

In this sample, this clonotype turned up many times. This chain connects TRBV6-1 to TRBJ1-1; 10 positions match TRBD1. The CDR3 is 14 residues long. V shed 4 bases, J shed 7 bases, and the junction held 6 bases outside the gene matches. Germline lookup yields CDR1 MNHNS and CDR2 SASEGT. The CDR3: CASSGQGARSEAFF. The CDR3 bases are TGTGCCAGCAGTGGACAGGGGGCGCGAAGTGAAGCTTTCTTT.

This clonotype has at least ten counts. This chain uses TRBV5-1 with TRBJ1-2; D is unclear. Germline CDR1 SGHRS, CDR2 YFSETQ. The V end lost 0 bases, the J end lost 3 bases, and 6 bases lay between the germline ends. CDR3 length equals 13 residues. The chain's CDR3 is CASSLDGDYGYTF. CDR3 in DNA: TGCGCCAGCAGCTTGGATGGAGACTATGGCTACACCTTC.

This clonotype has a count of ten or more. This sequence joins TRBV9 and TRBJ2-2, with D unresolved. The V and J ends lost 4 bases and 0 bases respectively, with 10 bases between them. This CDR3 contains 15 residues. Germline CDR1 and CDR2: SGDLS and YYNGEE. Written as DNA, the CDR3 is TGTGCCAGCAGCCCGACTCGATCGAACACCGGGGAGCTGTTTTTT. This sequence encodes CASSPTRSNTGELFF.

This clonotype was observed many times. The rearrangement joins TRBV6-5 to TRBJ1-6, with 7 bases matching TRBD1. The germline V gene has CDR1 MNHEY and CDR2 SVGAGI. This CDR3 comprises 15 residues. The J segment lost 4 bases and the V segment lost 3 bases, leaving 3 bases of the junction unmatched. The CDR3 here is CASSYRDSYNSPLHF. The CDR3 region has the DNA TGTGCCAGCAGTTATCGGGACAGTTATAATTCACCCCTCCACTTT.

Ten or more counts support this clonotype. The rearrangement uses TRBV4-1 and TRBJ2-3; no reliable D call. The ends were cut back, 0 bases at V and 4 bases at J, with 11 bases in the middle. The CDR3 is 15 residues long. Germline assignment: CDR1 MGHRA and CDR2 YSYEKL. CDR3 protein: CASSQEDRTPDTQYF. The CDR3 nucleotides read TGCGCCAGCAGCCAAGAAGATCGAACCCCAGATACGCAGTATTTT.

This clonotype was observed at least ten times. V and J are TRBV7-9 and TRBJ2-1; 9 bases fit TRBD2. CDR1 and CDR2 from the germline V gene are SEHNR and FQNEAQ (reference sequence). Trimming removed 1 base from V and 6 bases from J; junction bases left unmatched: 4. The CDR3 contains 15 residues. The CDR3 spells CASSLEAGGRNEQFF. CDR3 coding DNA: TGTGCCAGCAGCTTAGAGGCGGGGGGGCGCAATGAGCAGTTCTTC.